Described below is a single TCR beta chain sequence and its context. The target antigen is unknown. A read error may be the cause here, since a much bigger clone is one base away. TCRdb ran MiXCR on the multiplex PCR reads and lists one entry per CDR3 protein. This sample has around 290,000 distinct CDR3 sequences, with about 30% found just once. Breast cancer patients provided tissue from their axillary draining lymph nodes. The data are from a study of breast tumors, draining lymph nodes, adjacent tissues. Study findings and constraints: Compared with lymph nodes, tumors were less diverse; compared with nontumor tissue, more. Compared with basal-like, luminal-like tumors shared significantly more repertoire with nontumor tissue.

This TCR came from a female donor with breast cancer. Some clones in this sample may be carry-over from other donors' samples. The sample taken for sequencing was axillary lymph node tissue.

CDR3 in DNA: TGTGCCAGCAGTCTTCTCGTGGCAGGGGTGGTGTACGAGCAGTACTTC. Translating gives CASSLLVAGVVYEQYF. The rearrangement links TRBV12-3 or TRBV12-4 to TRBJ2-7; D perhaps matches TRBD1 (6 bases). The CDR3 length is 16 residues. V gave up 5 bases and J gave up 4 bases, with 21 bases separating them.